This T cell receptor (beta chain) was captured by sequencing in a study of control samples from healthy donors and cancer patients. CDR1 is MGHRA, CDR2 YSYEKL, per germline. V was cut by 0 bases and J by 3 bases, with 6 bases left in between. The CDR3 contains 14 residues. Assay: immunoSEQ multiplex PCR; the TCRdb copy retains only in-frame clones and omits some. This sample has about 92,000 clones; roughly 82% occur once, and the top ten carry over 7.5%. The sequencing sample was made of blood. The sequence came from a woman aged 55-70 years in good health. The chain joins TRBV4-1 to TRBJ2-1; D ambiguous. The CDR3 is CASSQDQGYNEQFF. The CDR3 DNA is TGCGCCAGCAGCCAAGATCAAGGCTACAATGAGCAGTTCTTC.